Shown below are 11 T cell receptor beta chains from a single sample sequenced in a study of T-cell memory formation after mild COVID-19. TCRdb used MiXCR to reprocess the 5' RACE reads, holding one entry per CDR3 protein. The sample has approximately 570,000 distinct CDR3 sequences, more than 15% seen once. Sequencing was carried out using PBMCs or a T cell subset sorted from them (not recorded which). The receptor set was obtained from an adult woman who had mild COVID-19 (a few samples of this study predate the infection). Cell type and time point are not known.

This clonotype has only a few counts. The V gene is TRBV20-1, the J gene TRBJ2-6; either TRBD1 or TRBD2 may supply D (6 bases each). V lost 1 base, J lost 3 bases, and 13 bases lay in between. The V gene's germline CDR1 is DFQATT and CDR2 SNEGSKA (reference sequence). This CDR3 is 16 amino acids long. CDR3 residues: CSARVWGRGGANVLTF. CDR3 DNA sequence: TGCAGTGCTAGAGTGTGGGGGCGGGGTGGGGCCAACGTCCTGACTTTC.

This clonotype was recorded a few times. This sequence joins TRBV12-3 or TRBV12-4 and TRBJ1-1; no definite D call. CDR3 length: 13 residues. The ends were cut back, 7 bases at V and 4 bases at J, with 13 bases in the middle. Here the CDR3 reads CASNGPPGTEAFF. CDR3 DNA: TGTGCCAGCAATGGGCCCCCGGGCACTGAAGCTTTCTTT.

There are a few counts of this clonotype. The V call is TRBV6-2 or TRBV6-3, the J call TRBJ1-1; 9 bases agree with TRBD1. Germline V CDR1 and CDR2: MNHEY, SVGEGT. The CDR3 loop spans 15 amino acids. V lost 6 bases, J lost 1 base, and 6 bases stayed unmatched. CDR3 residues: CASRTTGGPNTEAFF. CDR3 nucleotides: TGTGCCAGCAGAACCACAGGGGGCCCGAACACTGAAGCTTTCTTT.

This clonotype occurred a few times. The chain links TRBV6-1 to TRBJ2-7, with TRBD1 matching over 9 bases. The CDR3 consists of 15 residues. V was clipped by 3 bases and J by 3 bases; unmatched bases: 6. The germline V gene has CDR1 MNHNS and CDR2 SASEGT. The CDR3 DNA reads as TGTGCCAGCAGTGATACAGGGGGCGGACTCTACGAGCAGTACTTC. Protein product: CASSDTGGGLYEQYF.

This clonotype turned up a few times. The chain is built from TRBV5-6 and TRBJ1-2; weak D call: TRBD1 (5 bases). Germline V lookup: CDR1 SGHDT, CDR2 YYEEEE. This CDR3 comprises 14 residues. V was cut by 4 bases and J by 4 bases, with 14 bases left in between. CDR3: CASSTLSGSYGYTF. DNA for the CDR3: TGTGCCAGCAGCACTTTGTCAGGGTCCTATGGCTACACCTTC.

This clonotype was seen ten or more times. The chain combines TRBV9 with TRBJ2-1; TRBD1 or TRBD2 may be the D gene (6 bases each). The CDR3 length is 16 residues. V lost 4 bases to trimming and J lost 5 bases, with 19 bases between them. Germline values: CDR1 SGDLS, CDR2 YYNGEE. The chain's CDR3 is CASSPRVGGFNNEQFF. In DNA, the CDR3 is TGTGCCAGCAGCCCCCGAGTGGGGGGCTTCAACAATGAGCAGTTCTTC. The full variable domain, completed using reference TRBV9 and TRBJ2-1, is DSGVTQTPKHLITATGQRVTLRCSPRSGDLSVYWYQQSLDQGLQFLIQYYNGEERAKGNILERFSAQQFPDLHSELNLSSLELGDSALYFCASSPRVGGFNNEQFFGPGTRLTVL.

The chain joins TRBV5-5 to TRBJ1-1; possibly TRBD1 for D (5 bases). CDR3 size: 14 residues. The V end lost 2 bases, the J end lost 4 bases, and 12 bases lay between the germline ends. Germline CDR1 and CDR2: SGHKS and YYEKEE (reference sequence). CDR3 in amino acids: CASSFRGASTEAFF. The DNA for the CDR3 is TGTGCCAGCAGCTTTAGGGGCGCGAGCACTGAAGCTTTCTTT.

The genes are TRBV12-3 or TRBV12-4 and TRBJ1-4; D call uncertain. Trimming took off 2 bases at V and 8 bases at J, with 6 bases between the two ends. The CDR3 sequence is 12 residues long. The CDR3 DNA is TGTGCCAGCAGTTTATTACCCGAAAAACTGTTTTTT. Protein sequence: CASSLLPEKLFF.

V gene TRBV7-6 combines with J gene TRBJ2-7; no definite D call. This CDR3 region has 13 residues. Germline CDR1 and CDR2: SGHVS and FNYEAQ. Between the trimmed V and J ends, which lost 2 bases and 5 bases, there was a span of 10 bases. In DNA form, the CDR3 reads TGTGCCAGCAGCTTAATGCTGGCGGACGAGCAGTACTTC. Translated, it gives CASSLMLADEQYF. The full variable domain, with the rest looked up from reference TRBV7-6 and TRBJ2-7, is GAGVSQSPRYKVTKRGQDVALRCDPISGHVSLYWYRQALGQGPEFLTYFNYEAQQDKSGLPNDRFSAERPEGSISTLTIQRTEQRDSAMYRCASSLMLADEQYFGPGTRLTVT.

CDR3 amino acids: CSVGDRNQPQHF. The CDR3, as DNA: TGCAGCGTTGGGGACAGGAATCAGCCCCAGCATTTT. The genes are TRBV29-1 and TRBJ1-5, with 8 bases that match TRBD1. The CDR3 is made up of 12 amino acids. Per germline, CDR1 SQVTM and CDR2 ANQGSEA. V gave up 4 bases and J gave up 4 bases; unmatched junction bases: 0.

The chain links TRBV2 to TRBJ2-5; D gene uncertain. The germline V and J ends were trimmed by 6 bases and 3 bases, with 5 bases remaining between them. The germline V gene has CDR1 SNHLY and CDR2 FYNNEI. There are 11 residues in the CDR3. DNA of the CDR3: TGTGCCAGCAGATTAGAAGAGACCCAGTACTTC. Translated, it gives CASRLEETQYF.